The rows below give T cell receptor beta chains drawn from one sample of a study of blood T cell repertoires in COVID-19. Produced via immunoSEQ multiplex PCR; TCRdb's table is partial and in-frame only. Of 150,000 to 200,000 clones listed, around 82% are singletons. Sequenced sample: peripheral blood. The receptors stem from a man aged 60-69 years who had recovered from COVID-19. Each CDR3 is given with its conserved first and last residue. The D gene is left open where the match is weak. Part of the rows lack a size; the others show once, few, many or a class for expanded clones.

CDR3aa,CDR3nt,d_gene,j_gene,v_gene,abundance
CATSSRQGAAEAFF,TGTGCCACCAGCAGCAGACAGGGGGCCGCTGAAGCTTTCTTT,TRBD1,TRBJ1-1,TRBV15,NA
CSAGHGTGKDGYTF,TGCAGCGCCGGCCATGGGACAGGGAAGGATGGCTACACCTTC,TRBD1,TRBJ1-2,TRBV29-1,NA
CASSFGTGKNTEAFF,TGTGCCAGCAGCTTCGGGACAGGCAAGAACACTGAAGCTTTCTTT,TRBD1,TRBJ1-1,TRBV11-2,few
CASSPPLGRGSGNTIYF,TGTGCCAGCAGTCCCCCCCTGGGGAGGGGCTCGGGAAACACCATATATTTT,NA,TRBJ1-3,TRBV7-9,NA
CASSTGGFGGYEQYF,TGTGCCAGCAGCACAGGGGGATTCGGGGGCTACGAGCAGTACTTC,TRBD1,TRBJ2-7,TRBV7-2,NA
CASSRAGTLTGELFF,TGTGCCAGTAGTCGGGCTGGGACACTTACCGGGGAGCTGTTTTTT,NA,TRBJ2-2,TRBV19,once
CASSREGTNYGYTF,TGTGCCAGTAGCCGGGAGGGAACTAACTATGGCTACACCTTC,NA,TRBJ1-2,TRBV19,NA
CASSQDAGAGELFF,TGCGCCAGCAGCCAAGACGCGGGGGCCGGGGAGCTGTTTTTT,TRBD2,TRBJ2-2,TRBV4-3,NA
CASSQRIGSGGYEQYF,TGTGCCAGCAGCCAGAGGATCGGGTCAGGAGGCTACGAGCAGTACTTC,NA,TRBJ2-7,TRBV3-1/TRBV3-2,once
CASSLEGAYGYTF,TGTGCCAGCAGTTTAGAAGGGGCCTATGGCTACACCTTC,NA,TRBJ1-2,TRBV28,NA
CASKSQADTQYF,TGCGCCAGCAAATCCCAGGCCGATACGCAGTATTTT,NA,TRBJ2-3,TRBV5-1,NA
CASSLSGANVLTF,TGTGCCAGCAGCCTATCTGGGGCCAACGTCCTGACTTTC,NA,TRBJ2-6,TRBV6-2/TRBV6-3,NA
CASSYRGKLFF,TGTGCCAGCAGTTATCGCGGAAAACTGTTTTTT,NA,TRBJ1-4,TRBV6-5,NA
CASSVAPGQGAGNTIYF,TGTGCCAGCAGCGTAGCCCCGGGACAGGGGGCCGGAAACACCATATATTTT,TRBD1,TRBJ1-3,TRBV9,NA
CASSSPRGALNTEAFF,TGCGCCAGCAGCTCGCCCCGGGGAGCATTGAACACTGAAGCTTTCTTT,NA,TRBJ1-1,TRBV5-1,few
CASSQSTGGLNTEAFF,TGTGCCAGCAGCCAGTCGACAGGGGGATTGAACACTGAAGCTTTCTTT,TRBD1,TRBJ1-1,TRBV7-9,NA
CASSPSTLAGLEKDEQFF,TGCGCCAGCAGCCCGTCTACACTAGCGGGCCTCGAGAAGGATGAGCAGTTCTTC,TRBD2,TRBJ2-1,TRBV4-1,NA
CATSREGVWDTGELFF,TGTGCCACCAGCAGAGAAGGGGTTTGGGACACCGGGGAGCTGTTTTTT,NA,TRBJ2-2,TRBV15,NA
CASSPRTGADNEQFF,TGCGCCAGCAGCCCCAGGACAGGGGCGGACAATGAGCAGTTCTTC,TRBD1,TRBJ2-1,TRBV5-1,NA
CASSVRTVYQPQHF,TGTGCCAGCAGTGTACGGACAGTCTATCAGCCCCAGCATTTT,NA,TRBJ1-5,TRBV25-1,NA
CASSQVTGGTEAFF,TGTGCCAGCAGCCAGGTCACAGGGGGCACTGAAGCTTTCTTT,TRBD1,TRBJ1-1,TRBV3-1/TRBV3-2,NA
CASSPTGSRNQPQHF,TGTGCCAGCAGCCCGACAGGGAGTCGCAATCAGCCCCAGCATTTT,TRBD1,TRBJ1-5,TRBV6-2/TRBV6-3,many
CASSRQFVAYNEQFF,TGTGCCAGCAGTCGACAGTTTGTGGCCTACAATGAGCAGTTCTTC,NA,TRBJ2-1,TRBV7-2,NA
CASSVGTGGPDTQYF,TGTGCCAGCAGCGTCGGGACAGGGGGACCAGATACGCAGTATTTT,TRBD1,TRBJ2-3,TRBV9,NA
CASSFRGEENYGYTF,TGTGCCAGCAGTTTCAGAGGCGAGGAGAACTATGGCTACACCTTC,NA,TRBJ1-2,TRBV6-5,once
CAWKRGETQYF,TGTGCCTGGAAACGGGGGGAGACCCAGTACTTC,NA,TRBJ2-5,TRBV30,NA
CASSPQNQETQYF,TGTGCCAGCTCACCGCAGAACCAAGAGACCCAGTACTTC,NA,TRBJ2-5,TRBV18,NA
CASSLKRGTEAFF,TGTGCCAGCAGCTTAAAGAGGGGGACTGAAGCTTTCTTT,NA,TRBJ1-1,TRBV13,NA
CASSRPTGGGYTF,TGTGCCAGCAGCCGACCTACAGGGGGTGGCTACACCTTC,TRBD1,TRBJ1-2,TRBV12-3/TRBV12-4,NA
CATSAGGYNEQFF,TGTGCCACCAGTGCTGGCGGGTACAATGAGCAGTTCTTC,NA,TRBJ2-1,TRBV24-1,NA
CASSGTGGGNQPQHF,TGTGCCAGTAGTGGGACAGGGGGCGGCAATCAGCCCCAGCATTTT,TRBD1,TRBJ1-5,TRBV19,NA
CASSRQGRTEAFF,TGTGCCAGCAGCCGACAGGGGAGGACTGAAGCTTTCTTT,TRBD1,TRBJ1-1,TRBV12-3/TRBV12-4,NA
CASSPSGAYEQYF,TGTGCCAGCAGTCCTAGCGGTGCCTACGAGCAGTACTTC,TRBD2,TRBJ2-7,TRBV7-9,NA
CASSGYRASYEQYF,TGTGCCAGCAGCGGGTACAGGGCTTCCTACGAGCAGTACTTC,NA,TRBJ2-7,TRBV5-5,NA
CASSPGGDSYSNQPQHF,TGTGCCAGCAGTCCCGGGGGGGACTCCTATAGCAATCAGCCCCAGCATTTT,NA,TRBJ1-5,TRBV2,NA
CASSSDRGGFDEQFF,TGTGCCAGCAGTTCCGACAGGGGTGGTTTTGATGAGCAGTTCTTC,TRBD1,TRBJ2-1,TRBV6-5,few
CASSPSPGTGNEQYF,TGTGCCAGCAGCCCCAGTCCCGGGACAGGGAACGAGCAGTACTTC,TRBD1,TRBJ2-7,TRBV9,NA
CASSLREILQYF,TGTGCCAGCAGCCTAAGAGAGATCTTGCAGTATTTT,NA,TRBJ2-3,TRBV7-9,NA
CASSQDGDTEAFF,TGCGCCAGCAGCCAAGACGGGGACACTGAAGCTTTCTTT,NA,TRBJ1-1,TRBV4-3,NA
CASSQDRSGGYYEQYF,TGCGCCAGCAGCCAAGATCGGTCGGGGGGCTACTACGAGCAGTACTTC,NA,TRBJ2-7,TRBV4-3,NA
CASSLVSGSGELFF,TGTGCTAGCAGCTTAGTCAGTGGCTCCGGGGAGCTGTTTTTT,NA,TRBJ2-2,TRBV7-7,few
CASSPTQGAKTEAFF,TGTGCCAGCTCACCAACACAGGGGGCGAAAACTGAAGCTTTCTTT,TRBD1,TRBJ1-1,TRBV18,once
CASSRPAGQGASETQYF,TGTGCCAGCAGTCGCCCGGCGGGGCAGGGGGCGTCGGAGACCCAGTACTTC,TRBD1,TRBJ2-5,TRBV7-9,NA